This T cell receptor (beta chain) originates from a study of OX40 agonist ivuxolimab in advanced cancers. At the level of the study: People who had prior anti-PD-1, anti-PD-L1 or anti-CTLA-4 therapy could take part, and 40% had some.

Libraries were prepared by immunoSEQ multiplex PCR; TCRdb keeps only in-frame clonotypes and omits some of them. The table includes more than 40,000 clones, 88% detected once. The CDR3 totals 15 residues. V was pared by 2 bases and J by 2 bases, with 12 bases between. Germline V gene data show CDR1 as SEHNR and CDR2 as FQNEAQ (reference sequence). V and J are TRBV7-9 and TRBJ2-5, with TRBD1 as a possible D gene (6 bases). The sequence derives from an adult with an advanced solid tumor such as melanoma, head and neck, liver or kidney cancer. The sample was CD4+ or CD8+ T cells sorted from blood, taken in a trial of the OX40 agonist ivuxolimab. CDR3 region: CASSLTGLGQETQYF. CDR3 nucleotides: TGTGCCAGCAGCTTAACAGGGTTGGGGCAAGAGACCCAGTACTTC. Variable domain in full (rest from reference TRBV7-9 and TRBJ2-5): DTGVSQNPRHKITKRGQNVTFRCDPISEHNRLYWYRQTLGQGPEFLTYFQNEAQLEKSRLLSDRFSAERPKGSFSTLEIQRTEQGDSAMYLCASSLTGLGQETQYFGPGTRLLVL.